This T cell receptor (beta chain) was captured in a study of OX40 agonist ivuxolimab in advanced cancers. Trimming took 7 bases from V and 8 from J, leaving 23 bases between them. The CDR3 is made up of 16 amino acids. In germline, CDR1 is SGHTA, CDR2 FQGNSA. Regarding the study as a whole: Doses of 0.1 to 3.0 mg/kg were accompanied by clonal expansion of CD4+ and CD8+ blood T cells by week 6.

Libraries were prepared by immunoSEQ multiplex PCR; TCRdb keeps only in-frame clonotypes and omits some of them. This table holds about 110,000 clones, just over 90% found once. A word on this clone: Its antigen is currently unknown.

The V gene is TRBV7-2, the J gene TRBJ1-4; D is possibly TRBD1 (5 bases). The clonotype was recovered from an adult with an advanced solid tumor such as melanoma, head and neck, liver or kidney cancer. The material sequenced was CD4+ or CD8+ T cells sorted from blood, taken in a trial of the OX40 agonist ivuxolimab. This CDR3 is CASNPSQIGAREKLFF. CDR3 nucleotides: TGTGCCAGCAACCCTAGCCAGATCGGGGCGCGGGAAAAACTGTTTTTT.